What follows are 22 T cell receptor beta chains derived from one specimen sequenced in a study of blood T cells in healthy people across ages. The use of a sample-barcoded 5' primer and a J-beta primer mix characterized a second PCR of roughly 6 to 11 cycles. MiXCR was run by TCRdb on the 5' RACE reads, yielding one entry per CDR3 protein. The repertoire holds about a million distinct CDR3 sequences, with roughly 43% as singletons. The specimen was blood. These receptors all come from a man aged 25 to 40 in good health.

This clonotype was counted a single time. The CDR3 region has the DNA TGTGCCAGCAAGGGCGGGGGGGCTACTGAGCAGTTCTTC. The encoded protein is CASKGGGATEQFF. The chain employs TRBV2 and TRBJ2-1, with 9 bases fitting TRBD2. Germline loops: CDR1 SNHLY, CDR2 FYNNEI. V dropped 7 bases and J dropped 9; count of bases not matched to a gene: 7. This CDR3 region has 13 residues.

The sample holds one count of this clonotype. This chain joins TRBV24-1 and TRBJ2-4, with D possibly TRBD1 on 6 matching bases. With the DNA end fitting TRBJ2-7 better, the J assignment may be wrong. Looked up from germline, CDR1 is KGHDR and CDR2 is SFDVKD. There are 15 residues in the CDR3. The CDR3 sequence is CATSDPSDRRYEQYF. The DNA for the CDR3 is TGTGCCACCAGTGATCCGTCCGACAGGAGGTACGAGCAGTACTTC.

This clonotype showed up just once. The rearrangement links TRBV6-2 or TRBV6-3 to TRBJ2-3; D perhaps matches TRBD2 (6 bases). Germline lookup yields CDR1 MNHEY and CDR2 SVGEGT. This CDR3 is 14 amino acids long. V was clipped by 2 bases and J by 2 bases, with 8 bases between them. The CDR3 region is CASSYTGDTDTQYF. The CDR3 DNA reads TGTGCCAGCAGTTACACGGGGGACACAGATACGCAGTATTTT.

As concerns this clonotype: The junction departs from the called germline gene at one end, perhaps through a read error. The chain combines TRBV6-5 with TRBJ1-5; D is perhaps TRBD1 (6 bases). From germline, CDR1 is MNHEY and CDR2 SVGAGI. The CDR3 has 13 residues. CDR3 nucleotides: TGTGCCGGCAGTGGCAGGGGACATCAGCCCCAGCATTTT. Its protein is CAGSGRGHQPQHF.

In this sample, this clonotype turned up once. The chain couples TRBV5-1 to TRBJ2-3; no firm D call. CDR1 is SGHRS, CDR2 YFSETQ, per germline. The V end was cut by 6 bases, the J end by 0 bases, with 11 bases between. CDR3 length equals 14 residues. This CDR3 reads CASIAGPSTDTQYF. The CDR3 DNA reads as TGCGCCAGCATCGCCGGACCCAGCACAGATACGCAGTATTTT.

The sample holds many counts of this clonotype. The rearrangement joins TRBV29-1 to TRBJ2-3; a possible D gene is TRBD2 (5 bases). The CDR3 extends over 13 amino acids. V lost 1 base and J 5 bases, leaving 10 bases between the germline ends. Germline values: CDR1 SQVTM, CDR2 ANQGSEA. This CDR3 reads CSVEVGSGDTQYF. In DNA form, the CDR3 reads TGCAGCGTTGAAGTTGGGAGCGGAGATACGCAGTATTTT.

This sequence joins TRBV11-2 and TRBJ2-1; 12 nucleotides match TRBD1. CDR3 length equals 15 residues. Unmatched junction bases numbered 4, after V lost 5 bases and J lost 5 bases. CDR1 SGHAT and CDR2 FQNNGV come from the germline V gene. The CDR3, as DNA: TGTGCCAGCAGCGATTGGGACAGGGGGCACAATGAGCAGTTCTTC. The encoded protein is CASSDWDRGHNEQFF. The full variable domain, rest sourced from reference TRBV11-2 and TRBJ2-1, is EAGVAQSPRYKIIEKRQSVAFWCNPISGHATLYWYQQILGQGPKLLIQFQNNGVVDDSQLPKDRFSAERLKGVDSTLKIQPAKLEDSAVYLCASSDWDRGHNEQFFGPGTRLTVL.

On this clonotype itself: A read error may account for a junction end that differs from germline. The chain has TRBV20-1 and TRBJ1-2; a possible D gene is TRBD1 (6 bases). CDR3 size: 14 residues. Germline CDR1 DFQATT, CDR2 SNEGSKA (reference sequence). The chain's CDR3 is CSASRTERNYGCTF. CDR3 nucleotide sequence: TGCAGTGCTTCTAGGACAGAACGTAACTATGGCTGCACCTTC.

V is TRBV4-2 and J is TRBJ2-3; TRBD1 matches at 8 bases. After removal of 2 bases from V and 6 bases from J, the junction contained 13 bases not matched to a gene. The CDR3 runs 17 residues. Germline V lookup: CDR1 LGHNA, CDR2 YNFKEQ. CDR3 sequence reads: CASSQTGQGARMDTQYF. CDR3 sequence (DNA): TGTGCCAGCAGCCAAACCGGGCAGGGGGCCCGAATGGATACGCAGTATTTT.

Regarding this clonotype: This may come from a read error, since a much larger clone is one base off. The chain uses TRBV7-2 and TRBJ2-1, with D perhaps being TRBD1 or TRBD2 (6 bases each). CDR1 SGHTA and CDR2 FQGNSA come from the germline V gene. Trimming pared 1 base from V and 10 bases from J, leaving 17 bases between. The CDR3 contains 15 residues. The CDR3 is CASSLEGGRTYEQFF. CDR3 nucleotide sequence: TGTGCCAGCAGCTTAGAGGGGGGCCGAACCTACGAGCAGTTCTTC.

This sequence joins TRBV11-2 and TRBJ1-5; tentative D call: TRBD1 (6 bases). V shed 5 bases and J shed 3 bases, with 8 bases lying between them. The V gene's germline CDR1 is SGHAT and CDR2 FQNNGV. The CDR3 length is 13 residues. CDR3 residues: CASSGGPNQPQHF. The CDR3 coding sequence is TGTGCCAGCAGCGGGGGGCCCAATCAGCCCCAGCATTTT.

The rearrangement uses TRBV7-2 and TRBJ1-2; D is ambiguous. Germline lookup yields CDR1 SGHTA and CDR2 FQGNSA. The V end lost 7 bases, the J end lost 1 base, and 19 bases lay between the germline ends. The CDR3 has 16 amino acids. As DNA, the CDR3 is TGTGCCAGCAACCGCAGCCCAGGAGCCTTTAACTATGGCTACACCTTC. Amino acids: CASNRSPGAFNYGYTF.

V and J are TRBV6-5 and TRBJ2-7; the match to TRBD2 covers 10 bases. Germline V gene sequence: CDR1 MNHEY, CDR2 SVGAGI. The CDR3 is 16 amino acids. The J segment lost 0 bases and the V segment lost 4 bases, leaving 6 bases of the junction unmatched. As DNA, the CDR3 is TGTGCCAGCAGTTTTGGACTAGCGGTGAGCTCCTACGAGCAGTACTTC. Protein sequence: CASSFGLAVSSYEQYF.

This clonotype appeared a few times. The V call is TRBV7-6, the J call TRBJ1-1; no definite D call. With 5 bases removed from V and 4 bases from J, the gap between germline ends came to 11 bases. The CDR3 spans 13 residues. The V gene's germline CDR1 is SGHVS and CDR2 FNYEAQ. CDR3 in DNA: TGTGCCAGCAGCCCATACCAGTCCACTGAAGCTTTCTTT. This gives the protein CASSPYQSTEAFF.

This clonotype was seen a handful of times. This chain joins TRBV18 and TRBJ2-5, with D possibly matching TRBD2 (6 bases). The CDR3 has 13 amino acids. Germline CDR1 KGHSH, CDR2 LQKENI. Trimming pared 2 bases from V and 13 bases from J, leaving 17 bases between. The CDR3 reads CASSPKEERVGYF. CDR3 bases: TGTGCCAGCTCACCAAAGGAAGAGCGGGTGGGGTACTTC.

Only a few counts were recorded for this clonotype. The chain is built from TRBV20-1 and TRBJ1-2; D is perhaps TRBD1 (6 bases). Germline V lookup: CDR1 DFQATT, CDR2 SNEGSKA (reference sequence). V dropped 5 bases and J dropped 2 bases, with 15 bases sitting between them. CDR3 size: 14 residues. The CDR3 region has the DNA TGCAGTGCTGGGGACATCACCAGGAACTATGGCTACACCTTC. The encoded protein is CSAGDITRNYGYTF.

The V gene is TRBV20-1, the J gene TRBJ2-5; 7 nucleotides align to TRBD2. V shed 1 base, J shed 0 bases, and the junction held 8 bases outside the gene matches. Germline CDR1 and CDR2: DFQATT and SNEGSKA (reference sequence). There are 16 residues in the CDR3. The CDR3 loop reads CSARVSPSGYQETQYF. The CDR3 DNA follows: TGCAGTGCTAGAGTCTCCCCTAGCGGATACCAAGAGACCCAGTACTTC.

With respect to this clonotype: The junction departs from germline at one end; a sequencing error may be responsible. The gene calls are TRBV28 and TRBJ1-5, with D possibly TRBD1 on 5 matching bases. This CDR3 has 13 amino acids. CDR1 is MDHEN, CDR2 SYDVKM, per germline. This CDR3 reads CAGRSTVQGPQHF. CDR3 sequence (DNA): TGTGCCGGCAGGTCAACAGTCCAGGGGCCCCAGCATTTT.

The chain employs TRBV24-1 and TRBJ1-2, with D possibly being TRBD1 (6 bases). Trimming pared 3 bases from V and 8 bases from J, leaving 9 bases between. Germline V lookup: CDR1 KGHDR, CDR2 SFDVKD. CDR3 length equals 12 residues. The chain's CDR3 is CATSDQGSGYTF. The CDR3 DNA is TGTGCCACCAGTGATCAGGGGAGCGGCTACACCTTC.

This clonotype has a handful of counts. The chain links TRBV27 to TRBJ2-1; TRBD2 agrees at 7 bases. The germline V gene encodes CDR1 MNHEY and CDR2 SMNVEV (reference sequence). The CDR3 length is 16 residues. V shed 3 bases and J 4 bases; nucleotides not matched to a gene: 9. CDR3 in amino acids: CASSLLAEGPYNEQFF. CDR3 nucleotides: TGTGCCAGCAGTTTGCTAGCGGAGGGACCTTACAATGAGCAGTTCTTC.

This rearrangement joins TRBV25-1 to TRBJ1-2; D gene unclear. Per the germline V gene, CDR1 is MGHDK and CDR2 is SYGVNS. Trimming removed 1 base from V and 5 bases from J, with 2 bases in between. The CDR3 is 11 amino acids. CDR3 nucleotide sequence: TGTGCCAGCAGTGAATTATATGGCTACACCTTC. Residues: CASSELYGYTF.

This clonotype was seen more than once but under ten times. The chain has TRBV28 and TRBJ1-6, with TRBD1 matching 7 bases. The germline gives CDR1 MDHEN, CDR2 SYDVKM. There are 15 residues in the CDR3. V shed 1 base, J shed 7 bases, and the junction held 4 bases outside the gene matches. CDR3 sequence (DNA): TGTGCCAGCAGTTTATCCCGCAGGGGGAATTCACCCCTCCACTTT. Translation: CASSLSRRGNSPLHF. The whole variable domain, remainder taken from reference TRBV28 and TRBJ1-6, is DVKVTQSSRYLVKRTGEKVFLECVQDMDHENMFWYRQDPGLGLRLIYFSYDVKMKEKGDIPEGYSVSREKKERFSLILESASTNQTSMYLCASSLSRRGNSPLHFGNGTRLTVT.